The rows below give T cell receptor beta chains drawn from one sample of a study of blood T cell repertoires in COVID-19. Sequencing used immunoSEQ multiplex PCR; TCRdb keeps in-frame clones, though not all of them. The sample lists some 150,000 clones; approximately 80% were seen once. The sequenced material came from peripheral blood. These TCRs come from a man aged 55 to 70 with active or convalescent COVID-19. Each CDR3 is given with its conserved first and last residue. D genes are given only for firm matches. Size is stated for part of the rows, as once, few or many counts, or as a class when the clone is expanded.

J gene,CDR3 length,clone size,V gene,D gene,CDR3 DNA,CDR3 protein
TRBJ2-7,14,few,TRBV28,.,TGTGCCAGCATCCCTGGAGGACCATCCTACGAGCAGTACTTC,CASIPGGPSYEQYF
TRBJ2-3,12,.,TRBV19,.,TGTGCCAGTAGTCACAGAGCAGATACGCAGTATTTT,CASSHRADTQYF
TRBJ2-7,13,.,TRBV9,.,TGTGCCAGCAGCCAACAGGGCTCCTACGAGCAGTACTTC,CASSQQGSYEQYF
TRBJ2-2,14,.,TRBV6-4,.,TGTGCCAGCAGTGCTGAGGCAGGGGCCGGGGAGCTGTTTTTT,CASSAEAGAGELFF
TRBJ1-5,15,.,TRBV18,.,TGTGCCAGCTCACCGCGAGAAGGGGGCAATCAGCCCCAGCATTTT,CASSPREGGNQPQHF
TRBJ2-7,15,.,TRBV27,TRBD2,TGTGCCAGCAGTGGACTAGCGGGGGGGTACTACGAGCAGTACTTC,CASSGLAGGYYEQYF
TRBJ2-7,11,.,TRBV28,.,TGTGCCAGCAGCCTAGATTACGAGCAGTACTTC,CASSLDYEQYF
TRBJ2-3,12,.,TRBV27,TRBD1,TGTGCCAGTTCGAGGGGGCAAGATACGCAGTATTTT,CASSRGQDTQYF
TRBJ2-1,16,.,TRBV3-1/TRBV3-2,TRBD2,TGTGCCAGCAGCCAAGGGAACGGGAGGGCCCTCAATGAGCAGTTCTTC,CASSQGNGRALNEQFF
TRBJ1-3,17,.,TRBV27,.,TGTGCCAGCACGTCCCTTACCTCCGGGACTCCTGGAAACACCATATATTTT,CASTSLTSGTPGNTIYF
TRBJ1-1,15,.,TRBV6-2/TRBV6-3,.,TGTGCCAGCAGTTACTCGGGGAGGAGAACCACTGAAGCTTTCTTT,CASSYSGRRTTEAFF
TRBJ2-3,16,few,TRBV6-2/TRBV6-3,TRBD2,TGTGCCAGCAGTTCAAGACTAGCGGGAAAGGAAGATACGCAGTATTTT,CASSSRLAGKEDTQYF
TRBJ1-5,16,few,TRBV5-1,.,.,CASSFGPGPSNQPQHF
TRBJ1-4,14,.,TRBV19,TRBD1,TGTGCCAGTAGTTTCGGGACAGGGAATGAAAAACTGTTTTTT,CASSFGTGNEKLFF
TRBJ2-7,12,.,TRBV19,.,TGTGCCAGTAGTACAGGGCGCGACGAGCAGTACTTC,CASSTGRDEQYF
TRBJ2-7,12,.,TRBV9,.,TGTGCCAGCACCCCGTCGCGGGGCGAGCAGTACTTC,CASTPSRGEQYF
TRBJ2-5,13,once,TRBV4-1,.,TGCGCCAGCAGCGATACAGAGCTGGGGACCCAGTACTTC,CASSDTELGTQYF
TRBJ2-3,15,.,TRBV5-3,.,TGTGCCAGAAGCTTGTCGCGAGCTGGAGGTGGTACGCAGTATTTT,CARSLSRAGGGTQYF
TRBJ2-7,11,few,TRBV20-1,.,TGCAGTGGACGGGAAACCTACGAGCAGTACTTC,CSGRETYEQYF
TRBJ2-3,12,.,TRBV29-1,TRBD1,TGCAGATGGGACAGGCCCACAGATACGCAGTATTTT,CRWDRPTDTQYF
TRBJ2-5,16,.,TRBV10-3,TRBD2,TGTGCCATCAGTGAAGTAGTGACTAGCGGGCAAGAGACCCAGTACTTC,CAISEVVTSGQETQYF
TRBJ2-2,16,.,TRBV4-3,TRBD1,TGCGCCAGCAGCCCGTCCGGGACAGGGGGAACCGGGGAGCTGTTTTTT,CASSPSGTGGTGELFF
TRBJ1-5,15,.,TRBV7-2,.,TGTGCCAGCAGCTTAGTCGAGTTTTATAATCAGCCCCAGCATTTT,CASSLVEFYNQPQHF
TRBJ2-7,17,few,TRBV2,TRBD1,TGTGCCAGCAGGGACTCGCTGGGGGACAGAAAATCCTACGAGCAGTACTTC,CASRDSLGDRKSYEQYF
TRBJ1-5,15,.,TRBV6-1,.,TGTGCCAGCAGTGAAGCAAGGCAGGGCGATCAGCCCCAGCATTTT,CASSEARQGDQPQHF
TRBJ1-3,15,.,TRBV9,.,TGTGCCAGCAGCACAAATACAGCGGGAGGAAACACCATATATTTT,CASSTNTAGGNTIYF
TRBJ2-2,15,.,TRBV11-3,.,TGTGCCAGCAGCCCTCGCAGTGGCAACACCGGGGAGCTGTTTTTT,CASSPRSGNTGELFF
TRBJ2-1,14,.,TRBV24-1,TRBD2,TGTGCCACCAGGAGCGGGAGCCGGGAAAATGAGCAGTTCTTC,CATRSGSRENEQFF
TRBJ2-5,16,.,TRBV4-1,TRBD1,TGCGCCAGCAGCCGGGGGGACAGGGAGTACCAAGAGACCCAGTACTTC,CASSRGDREYQETQYF
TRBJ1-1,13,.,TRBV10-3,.,TGTGCCATCAGTGAGACAGTGAACACTGAAGCTTTCTTT,CAISETVNTEAFF
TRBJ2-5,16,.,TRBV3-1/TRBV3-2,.,TGTGCCAGCAGCCGGTACGTCGGGAATCCTCAAGAGACCCAGTACTTC,CASSRYVGNPQETQYF
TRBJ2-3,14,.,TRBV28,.,TGTGCCAGCAGCTCCCATCAGGGCTCAGATACGCAGTATTTT,CASSSHQGSDTQYF
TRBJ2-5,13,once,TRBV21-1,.,TGTGCCAGCCAGATATCACCGGGAGAGACCCAGTACTTC,CASQISPGETQYF
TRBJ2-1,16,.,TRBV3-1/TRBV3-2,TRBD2,TGTGCCAGCAGCCAAGGGAGAGCGGGGGGGATCAATGAGCAGTTCTTC,CASSQGRAGGINEQFF
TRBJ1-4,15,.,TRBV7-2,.,TGTGCCAGCAGCTTAGGGACAGCTCGCGGGGAAAAACTGTTTTTT,CASSLGTARGEKLFF
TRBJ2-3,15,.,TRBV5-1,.,TGCGCCAGCAGCTTGAGGCGACGGACTACAGATACGCAGTATTTT,CASSLRRRTTDTQYF
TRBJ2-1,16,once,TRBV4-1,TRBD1,TGCGCCAGCAGCCAAAGGGACAGGGTAATGTCGGGTGAGCAGTTCTTC,CASSQRDRVMSGEQFF
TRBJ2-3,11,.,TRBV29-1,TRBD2,TGCAGCGTTGATAGCGGGGATACGCAGTATTTT,CSVDSGDTQYF
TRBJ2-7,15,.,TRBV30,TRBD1,TGTGCCTGGAGTGTACGGGACAGGGGCACCTACGAGCAGTACTTC,CAWSVRDRGTYEQYF
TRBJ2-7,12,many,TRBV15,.,TGTGCCACCAGCGGTAGCGGTTACGAGCAGTACTTC,CATSGSGYEQYF